This T cell receptor (beta chain) was retrieved from a study of shared clonotypes between healthy human individuals. Per the study methods: With immunoSEQ giving junction-only sequences and no quality scores, filtering differed. The repertoire was sequenced with immunoSEQ multiplex PCR; TCRdb's copy has only in-frame clones and lacks some. V and J calls plus clone size are reproduced from that table; the DNA served to infer D and trimming. This sample carries about 2.3 million clones, just under 95% of them seen once, and the ten largest clones take around 0.38%. V dropped 4 bases and J dropped 10 bases, with 14 bases sitting between them. CDR3 length: 13 amino acids. The germline V gene encodes CDR1 MNHNS and CDR2 SASEGT. With regard to this clone: As yet, its antigen is unknown.

Regarding the study as a whole: Researchers sampled only blood; tissue repertoires likely differ.

The sample consisted of naive CD4+ T cells from PBMCs. Subset meaning: CD45RA+ positively selected. V is TRBV6-1 and J is TRBJ2-1, with D perhaps being TRBD1 or TRBD2 (5 bases each). This clonotype originated in a man between 18 and 35 years old in good health. Some clones in this sample may be carry-over from other donors' samples. In DNA form, the CDR3 reads TGTGCCAGCAGTGTGACCCGGGACGGCGAGCAGTTCTTC. Its protein is CASSVTRDGEQFF.